One sample yielded the 21 T cell receptor beta chains listed below, sequenced in a study of blood T cell repertoires in COVID-19. Assay used: immunoSEQ multiplex PCR; TCRdb lists only in-frame clones, some missing. This sample yields some 250,000 clones, of which 88% are seen a single time; 0.99% belongs to the top ten. Source material: peripheral blood. Source of these receptors: a middle-aged woman who had recovered from COVID-19.

This chain connects TRBV30 to TRBJ2-7; no clear D gene. The CDR3 runs to 12 residues. The V end was cut by 3 bases, the J end by 4 bases, with 10 bases between. The germline CDR1 and CDR2 sequences are GTSNPN and SVGIG (reference sequence). The CDR3 DNA is TGTGCCTGGAGGGGCAGACCTTACGAGCAGTACTTC. Translating gives CAWRGRPYEQYF.

V and J are TRBV10-2 and TRBJ2-1; D possibly corresponds to TRBD2 (7 bases). Germline-derived CDR1 and CDR2 are WSHSY and SAAADI. Trimming took off 6 bases at V and 9 bases at J, with 15 bases between the two ends. The CDR3 extends over 13 amino acids. CDR3 DNA sequence: TGCGCCAGCAGCAATACAGGGAGGGGTGAGCAGTTCTTC. Its translation is CASSNTGRGEQFF.

The rearrangement uses TRBV27 and TRBJ2-1; the D gene is possibly TRBD1 (6 bases). Germline CDR1 reads MNHEY; CDR2 reads SMNVEV (reference sequence). V was shortened by 3 bases and J by 2 bases, with 11 bases between the two germline ends. The CDR3 is made up of 15 amino acids. The CDR3 region has the DNA TGTGCCAGCAGTTTTGGGGGCCTGACCTACAATGAGCAGTTCTTC. It is translated as CASSFGGLTYNEQFF.

The rearrangement links TRBV28 to TRBJ1-1, with no clear D. Germline CDR1 is MDHEN and CDR2 is SYDVKM. The length of the CDR3 is 13 residues. V was pared by 7 bases and J by 4 bases, with 13 bases between. The CDR3 coding sequence is TGTGCCAGCACGGCGGGGAGGAGCACTGAAGCTTTCTTT. Translated: CASTAGRSTEAFF.

J is TRBJ2-2 and V is TRBV6-1; 12 bases fit TRBD2. The CDR3 contains 18 residues. V shed 6 bases and J 5 bases; nucleotides not matched to a gene: 13. Germline loops: CDR1 MNHNS, CDR2 SASEGT. CDR3 nucleotide sequence: TGTGCCAGCAGCGAACGCGGACTAGCGGGAAGGAGGACCGGGGAGCTGTTTTTT. Its protein product is CASSERGLAGRRTGELFF.

The sample holds a few counts of this clone. The V and J genes are TRBV28 and TRBJ1-1; TRBD1 is a possible D gene (6 bases). Germline lookup yields CDR1 MDHEN and CDR2 SYDVKM. The CDR3 is made up of 14 amino acids. Trimming left V 6 bases short and J 1 base short, with 12 bases between. CDR3 nucleotides: TGTGCCAGCAGCCTAAGGGGGGGGAACACTGAAGCTTTCTTT. Its protein is CASSLRGGNTEAFF.

A word on this clone: Other nucleotide sequences from this sample produce the same CDR3. The CDR3 loop reads CASSLGGLAAYEQYF. CDR3 DNA sequence: TGTGCCAGCAGCCTAGGGGGACTAGCGGCTTACGAGCAGTACTTC. This chain uses TRBV9 with TRBJ2-7, with 11 bases matching TRBD2. V dropped 4 bases and J dropped 4; count of bases not matched to a gene: 7. CDR1 SGDLS and CDR2 YYNGEE come from the germline V gene. The CDR3 contains 15 residues.

This chain uses TRBV29-1 with TRBJ1-5; 7 bases match TRBD1. From germline, CDR1 is SQVTM and CDR2 ANQGSEA. CDR3 length equals 13 residues. After removal of 4 bases from V and 3 bases from J, the junction contained 3 bases not matched to a gene. As DNA, the CDR3 is TGCAGCGTTGGACAGGGTGCCAATCAGCCCCAGCATTTT. The encoded protein is CSVGQGANQPQHF.

CDR3 coding DNA: TGTGCCAGCAGCCAACAGGGGAGGAACACTGAAGCTTTCTTT. This encodes CASSQQGRNTEAFF. This chain connects TRBV3-1 (or the pseudogene TRBV3-2) to TRBJ1-1, with D possibly matching TRBD1 (6 bases). Germline values: CDR1 LGHDT, CDR2 YNNKEL (reference sequence). The V gene lost 2 bases and the J gene lost 1 base, with 8 bases spanning the gap. This CDR3 is 14 amino acids long.

The V gene is TRBV30, the J gene TRBJ1-1; the D is unclear. Germline V gene data show CDR1 as GTSNPN and CDR2 as SVGIG (reference sequence). V lost 1 base to trimming and J lost 0 bases, with 6 bases between them. The length of the CDR3 is 13 residues. The CDR3 loop reads CAWSAQLNTEAFF. The DNA of the CDR3 is TGTGCCTGGAGTGCCCAATTGAACACTGAAGCTTTCTTT.

V gene TRBV3-1 (or the pseudogene TRBV3-2) combines with J gene TRBJ2-5, with D possibly TRBD1 on 6 matching bases. CDR3 length: 12 residues. Trimming removed 8 bases from V and 5 bases from J, with 12 bases in between. Germline CDR1 is LGHDT and CDR2 is YNNKEL (reference sequence). The CDR3 region has the DNA TGTGCCAGCGGGGGCCCGGGTGAGACCCAGTACTTC. Amino acid sequence: CASGGPGETQYF.

The V call is TRBV18, the J call TRBJ2-7; 10 bases are shared with TRBD2. Germline V lookup: CDR1 KGHSH, CDR2 LQKENI. The ends lost 6 bases at V and 5 bases at J; junction bases unmatched: 10. The CDR3 covers 15 residues. The CDR3 DNA reads TGTGCCAGCTCGCAATCGACTAGCGGGCGCGACGAGCAGTACTTC. Translating gives CASSQSTSGRDEQYF.

The chain joins TRBV7-9 to TRBJ2-5; D is unclear. V gave up 7 bases and J gave up 4 bases, with 10 bases separating them. CDR1 is SEHNR, CDR2 FQNEAQ, per germline (reference sequence). This CDR3 has 12 amino acids. The DNA of the CDR3 is TGTGCCAGCATGTCCGGCGGAGAGACCCAGTACTTC. Its protein product is CASMSGGETQYF.

This clone has just one count. The V and J genes are TRBV11-3 and TRBJ2-2; possible D gene TRBD2, 5 bases. Germline V gives CDR1 SGHNT, CDR2 YENEEA. CDR3 length: 15 residues. Deletions cut 0 bases from V and 6 bases from J, with 11 bases between. CDR3 nucleotide sequence: TGTGCCAGCAGCTTAGATCGGGGAGCGGCCGGGGAGCTGTTTTTT. This sequence encodes CASSLDRGAAGELFF.

The chain is built from TRBV6-5 and TRBJ1-2; D might be TRBD1 (6 bases). Germline loops: CDR1 MNHEY, CDR2 SVGAGI. Trimming removed 2 bases from V and 4 bases from J, with 14 bases in between. The length of the CDR3 is 15 residues. The CDR3 is CASSYGPRGGYGYTF. CDR3 nucleotides: TGTGCCAGCAGTTACGGCCCCAGAGGGGGCTATGGCTACACCTTC.

The chain joins TRBV11-3 to TRBJ2-5, with TRBD2 identical over 7 bases. CDR1 SGHNT and CDR2 YENEEA come from the germline V gene. This CDR3 region has 16 residues. V was clipped by 1 base and J by 2 bases; unmatched bases: 7. CDR3 DNA sequence: TGTGCCAGCAGCTTAGGGGGAGGGTTGGGGCAAGAGACCCAGTACTTC. This codes for CASSLGGGLGQETQYF.

The chain has TRBV6-5 and TRBJ1-2; 10 bases fit TRBD1. With 2 bases clipped from V and 4 bases from J, the junction kept 7 bases outside the gene matches. The CDR3 has 16 amino acids. Germline CDR1 reads MNHEY; CDR2 reads SVGAGI. The chain's CDR3 is CASSYQGDRGPYGYTF. The CDR3 nucleotides read TGTGCCAGCAGTTACCAGGGGGACAGGGGTCCCTATGGCTACACCTTC.

This chain links TRBV5-1 with TRBJ2-1; D is undetermined. V gave up 4 bases and J gave up 12 bases, with 5 bases separating them. CDR1 and CDR2 (germline): SGHRS, YFSETQ. The CDR3 is 9 amino acids. As DNA, the CDR3 is TGCGCCAGCAGCGGCCCGCAGTTCTTC. Translation gives CASSGPQFF.

The V gene is TRBV25-1, the J gene TRBJ2-6; 8 positions agree with TRBD2. This CDR3 has 18 residues. With V trimmed by 5 bases and J by 1 base, 10 bases remained unmatched. The germline gives CDR1 MGHDK, CDR2 SYGVNS. CDR3 region: CASSPSAGALSGANVLTF. The CDR3 nucleotides read TGTGCCAGCAGTCCTTCAGCGGGAGCCTTGTCTGGGGCCAACGTCCTGACTTTC.

V gene TRBV21-1 combines with J gene TRBJ2-2; the listed D gene, TRBD2, was not tested against the DNA. TRBV21-1 is termed a pseudogene. The CDR3 covers 19 residues. CDR3 in amino acids: CASSKARTSGRKGAGELFF. As DNA, the CDR3 is TGTGCCAGCAGCAAAGCCCGGACTAGCGGGAGGAAGGGCGCCGGGGAGCTGTTTTTT.

The V and J genes are TRBV10-3 and TRBJ2-1; 7 bases match TRBD2. The ends lost 0 bases at V and 5 bases at J; junction bases unmatched: 19. Per germline, CDR1 ENHRY and CDR2 SYGVKD. This CDR3 is built from 20 residues. CDR3 amino acids: CAISESRDSGLRVVHNEQFF. The CDR3 DNA sequence: TGTGCCATCAGTGAGTCCAGGGATAGCGGGCTGAGAGTAGTCCACAATGAGCAGTTCTTC.